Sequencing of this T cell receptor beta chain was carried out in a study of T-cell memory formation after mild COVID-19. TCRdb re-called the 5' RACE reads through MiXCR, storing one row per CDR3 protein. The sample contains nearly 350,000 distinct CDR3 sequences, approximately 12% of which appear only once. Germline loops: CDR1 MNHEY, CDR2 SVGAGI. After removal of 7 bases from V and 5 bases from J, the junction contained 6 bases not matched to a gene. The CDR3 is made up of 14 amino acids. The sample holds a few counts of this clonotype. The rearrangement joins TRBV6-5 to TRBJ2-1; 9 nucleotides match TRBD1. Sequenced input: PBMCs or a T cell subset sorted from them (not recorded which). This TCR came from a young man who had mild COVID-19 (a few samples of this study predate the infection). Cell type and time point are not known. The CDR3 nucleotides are TGTGCCAGCATCCCGGACAGGGGAAACAATGAGCAGTTCTTC. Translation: CASIPDRGNNEQFF.